The text below deals with one TCR beta chain. The antigen is not known. These data belong to a study of OX40 agonist ivuxolimab in advanced cancers. Study-level information: A mean age of approximately 58 years, range about 20 to 85, was recorded, and approximately 80% were male.

With 5 bases removed from V and 3 bases from J, the gap between germline ends came to 10 bases. Germline values: CDR1 SEHNR, CDR2 FQNEAQ (reference sequence). This CDR3 comprises 13 residues. Sequencing used immunoSEQ multiplex PCR; TCRdb keeps in-frame clones, though not all of them. This sample carries some 85,000 clones, about 90% of them seen once, and the ten largest clones take 1.5% to 2%. Whole-study findings and limits: Determination of antigen specificity was not performed for the expanded peripheral T cells.

The rearrangement links TRBV7-9 to TRBJ1-1, with D perhaps matching TRBD1 (6 bases). Sequenced here: CD4+ or CD8+ T cells sorted from blood, sampled in a trial of the OX40 agonist ivuxolimab. This TCR was recovered from an adult with an advanced solid tumor such as melanoma, head and neck, liver or kidney cancer. The CDR3 region has the DNA TGTGCCAGCAGCGTTAGGGGGGACACTGAAGCTTTCTTT. It yields the protein CASSVRGDTEAFF. Full variable domain (outside the CDR3, taken from reference TRBV7-9 and TRBJ1-1): DTGVSQNPRHKITKRGQNVTFRCDPISEHNRLYWYRQTLGQGPEFLTYFQNEAQLEKSRLLSDRFSAERPKGSFSTLEIQRTEQGDSAMYLCASSVRGDTEAFFGQGTRLTVV.